This T cell receptor (beta chain) stems from a study of shared clonotypes between healthy human individuals. Overall study results and limits: Clonotypes not shared had lower generation probabilities than those common to all four donors.

As concerns this clone: Its antigen is unknown. The identical CDR3 is also encoded by other nucleotide sequences in the sample.

TCRdb's table, derived via immunoSEQ multiplex PCR, lists solely in-frame clones and lacks some. The repertoire holds about 2 million clones, just under 95% seen once, with roughly 1.2% in the top ten. Naive CD8 cells comprised CD45RO-negative, CCR7-positively selected cells, excluding terminally differentiated effector memory CD45RA+ cells. The clonotype was recovered from a man between 18 and 35 years old in good health. The material sequenced was naive CD8+ T cells sorted from blood.

CDR3 DNA sequence: TGTGCCAGCAGTCGCGGGACAGGGACTCAAGAGACCCAGTACTTC. This translates into CASSRGTGTQETQYF. The J gene is TRBJ2-5, the V gene TRBV6-5, with 9 bases lining up with TRBD1. With 5 bases clipped from V and 2 bases from J, the junction kept 6 bases outside the gene matches. The CDR3 covers 15 residues. Per the germline V gene, CDR1 is MNHEY and CDR2 is SVGAGI.